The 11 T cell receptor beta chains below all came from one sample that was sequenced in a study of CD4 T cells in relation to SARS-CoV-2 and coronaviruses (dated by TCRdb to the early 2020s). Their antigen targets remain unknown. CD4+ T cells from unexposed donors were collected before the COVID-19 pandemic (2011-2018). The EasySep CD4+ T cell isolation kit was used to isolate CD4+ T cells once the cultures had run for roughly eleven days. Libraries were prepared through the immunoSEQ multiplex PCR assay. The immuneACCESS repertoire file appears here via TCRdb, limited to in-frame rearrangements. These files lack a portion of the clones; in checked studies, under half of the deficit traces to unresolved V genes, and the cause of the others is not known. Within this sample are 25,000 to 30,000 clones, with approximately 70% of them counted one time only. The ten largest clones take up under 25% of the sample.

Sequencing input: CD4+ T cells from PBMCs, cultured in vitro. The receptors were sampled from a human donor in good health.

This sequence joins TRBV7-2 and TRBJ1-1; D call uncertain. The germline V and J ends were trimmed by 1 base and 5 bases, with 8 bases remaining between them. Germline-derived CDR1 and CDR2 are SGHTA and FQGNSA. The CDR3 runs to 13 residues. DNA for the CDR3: TGTGCCAGCAGCTTAGGGGGAAAAACTGAAGCTTTCTTT. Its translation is CASSLGGKTEAFF. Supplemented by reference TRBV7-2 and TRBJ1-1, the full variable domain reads GAGVSQSPSNKVTEKGKDVELRCDPISGHTALYWYRQSLGQGLEFLIYFQGNSAPDKSGLPSDRFSAERTGGSVSTLTIQRTQQEDSAVYLCASSLGGKTEAFFGQGTRLTVV.

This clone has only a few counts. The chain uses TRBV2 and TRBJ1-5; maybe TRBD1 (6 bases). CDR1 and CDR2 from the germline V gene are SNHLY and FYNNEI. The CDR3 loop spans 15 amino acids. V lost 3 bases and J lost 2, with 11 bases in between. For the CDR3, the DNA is TGTGCCAGCAGTGAGCAGGGGATGGGCAATCAGCCCCAGCATTTT. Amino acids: CASSEQGMGNQPQHF.

CDR3 in DNA: TGTGCCAGCAGTGAACACGGGGCAGGGAATGAAAAACTGTTTTTT. Translated: CASSEHGAGNEKLFF. The V and J genes are TRBV25-1 and TRBJ1-4; tentatively, D is TRBD1 (5 bases). Per the germline V gene, CDR1 is MGHDK and CDR2 is SYGVNS. The CDR3 sequence is 15 residues long. Trimming removed 2 bases at V and 5 bases at J, with 12 bases between.

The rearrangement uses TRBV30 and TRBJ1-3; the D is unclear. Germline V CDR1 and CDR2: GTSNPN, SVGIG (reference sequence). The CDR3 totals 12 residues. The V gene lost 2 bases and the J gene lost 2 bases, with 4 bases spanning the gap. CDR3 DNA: TGTGCCTGGAGTCGGACTGGAAACACCATATATTTT. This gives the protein CAWSRTGNTIYF. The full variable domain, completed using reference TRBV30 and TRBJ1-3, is SQTIHQWPATLVQPVGSPLSLECTVEGTSNPNLYWYRQAAGRGLQLLFYSVGIGQISSEVPQNLSASRPQDRQFILSSKKLLLSDSGFYLCAWSRTGNTIYFGEGSWLTVV.

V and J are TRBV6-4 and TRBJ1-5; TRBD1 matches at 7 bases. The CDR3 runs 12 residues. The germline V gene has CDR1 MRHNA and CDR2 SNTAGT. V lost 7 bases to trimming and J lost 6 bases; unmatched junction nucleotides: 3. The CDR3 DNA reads TGTGCCAGCATACACAGGGGTCAGCCCCAGCATTTT. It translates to CASIHRGQPQHF.

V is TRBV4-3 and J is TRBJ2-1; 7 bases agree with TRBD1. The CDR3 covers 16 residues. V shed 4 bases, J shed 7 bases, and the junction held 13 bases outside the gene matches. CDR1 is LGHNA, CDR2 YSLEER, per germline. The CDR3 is CASSPEGKGARNEQFF. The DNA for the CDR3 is TGCGCCAGCAGCCCAGAAGGGAAGGGGGCGCGGAATGAGCAGTTCTTC.

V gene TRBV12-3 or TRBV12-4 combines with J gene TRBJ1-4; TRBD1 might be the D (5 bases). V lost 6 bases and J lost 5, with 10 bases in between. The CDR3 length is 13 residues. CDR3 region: CASSTNRNEKLFF. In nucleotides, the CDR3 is TGTGCCAGCAGCACTAACAGGAATGAAAAACTGTTTTTT.

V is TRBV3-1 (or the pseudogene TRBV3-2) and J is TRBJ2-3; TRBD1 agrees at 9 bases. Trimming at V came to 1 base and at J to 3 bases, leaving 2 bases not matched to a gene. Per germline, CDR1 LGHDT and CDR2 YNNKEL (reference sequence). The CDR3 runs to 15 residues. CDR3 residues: CASSQAGQGTDTQYF. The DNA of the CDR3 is TGTGCCAGCAGCCAAGCCGGACAGGGGACAGATACGCAGTATTTT.

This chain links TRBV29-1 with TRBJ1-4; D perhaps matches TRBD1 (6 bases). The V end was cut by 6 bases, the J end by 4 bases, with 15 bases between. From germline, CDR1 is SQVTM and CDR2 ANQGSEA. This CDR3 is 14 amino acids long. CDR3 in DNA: TGCAGCGTGCTATCACAGGGCGGTAATGAAAAACTGTTTTTT. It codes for CSVLSQGGNEKLFF.

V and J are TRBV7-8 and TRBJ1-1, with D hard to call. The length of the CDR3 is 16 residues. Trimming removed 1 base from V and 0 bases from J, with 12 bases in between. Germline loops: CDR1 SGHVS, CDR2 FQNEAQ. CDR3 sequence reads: CASSLGQPWMNTEAFF. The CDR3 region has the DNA TGTGCCAGCAGCTTAGGGCAGCCCTGGATGAACACTGAAGCTTTCTTT.

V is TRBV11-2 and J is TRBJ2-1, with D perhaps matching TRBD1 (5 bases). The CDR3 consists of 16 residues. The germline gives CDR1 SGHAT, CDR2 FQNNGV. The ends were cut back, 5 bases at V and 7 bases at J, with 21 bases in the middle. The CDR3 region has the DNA TGTGCCAGCAGCCCCAAGGGCCCCAGGGTGGAGAATGAGCAGTTCTTC. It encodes CASSPKGPRVENEQFF.